This TCR beta chain was observed in a study of blood T cells in healthy people across ages. Study information: Roughly one uniquely barcoded beta molecule per two T cells was captured. Points from the study as a whole: Donor CMV status, an unknown factor, possibly confounded changes in expanded clonotypes. Age advanced and TCR beta diversity per million T cells fell, roughly linearly. TCR beta diversity tracked closely with naive T cell percentage.

The authors ran a second PCR of about 6 to 11 cycles using a sample-barcoded 5' primer and a J-beta primer mix. TCRdb reprocessed the 5' RACE reads with MiXCR, giving one entry per CDR3 protein. The table has about 770,000 distinct CDR3 sequences, 40% to 50% seen once; the top ten hold roughly 18%. Concerning this clonotype: Its cognate antigen is unknown.

CDR1 is LGHDT and CDR2 is YNNKEL in the germline V gene (reference sequence). The V gene lost 4 bases and the J gene lost 4 bases, with 10 bases spanning the gap. This CDR3 is built from 13 residues. The V and J genes are TRBV3-1 and TRBJ1-1; tentative D call: TRBD1 (5 bases). This receptor was taken from a man in his sixties in good health. Sample: blood. CDR3 residues: CASSPQGVTEAFF. The CDR3 coding sequence is TGTGCCAGCAGCCCTCAGGGTGTCACTGAAGCTTTCTTT. The full variable domain, with the rest looked up from reference TRBV3-1 and TRBJ1-1, is DTAVSQTPKYLVTQMGNDKSIKCEQNLGHDTMYWYKQDSKKFLKIMFSYNNKELIINETVPNRFSPKSPDKAHLNLHINSLELGDSAVYFCASSPQGVTEAFFGQGTRLTVV.